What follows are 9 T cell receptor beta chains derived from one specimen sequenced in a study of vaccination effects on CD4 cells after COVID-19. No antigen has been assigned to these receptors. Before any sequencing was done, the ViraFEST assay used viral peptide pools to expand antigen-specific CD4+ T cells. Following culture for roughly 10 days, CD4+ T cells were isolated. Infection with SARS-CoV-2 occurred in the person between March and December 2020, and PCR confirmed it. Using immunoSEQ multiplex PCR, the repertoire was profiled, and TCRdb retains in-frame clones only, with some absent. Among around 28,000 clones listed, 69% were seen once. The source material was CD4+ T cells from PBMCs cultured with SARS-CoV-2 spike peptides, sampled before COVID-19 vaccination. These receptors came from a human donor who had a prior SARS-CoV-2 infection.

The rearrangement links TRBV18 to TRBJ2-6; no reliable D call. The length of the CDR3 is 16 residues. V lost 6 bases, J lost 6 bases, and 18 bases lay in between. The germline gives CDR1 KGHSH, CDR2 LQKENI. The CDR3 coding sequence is TGTGCCAGCTCCCGGACCGGAGACATCGCGGCCAACGTCCTGACTTTC. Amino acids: CASSRTGDIAANVLTF.

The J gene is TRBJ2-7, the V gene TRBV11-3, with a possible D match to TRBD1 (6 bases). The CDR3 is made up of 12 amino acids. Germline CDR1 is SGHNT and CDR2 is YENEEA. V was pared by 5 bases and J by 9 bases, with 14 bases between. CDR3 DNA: TGTGCCAGCAGCCCGACAGGTTTTGTGCAGTACTTC. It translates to CASSPTGFVQYF. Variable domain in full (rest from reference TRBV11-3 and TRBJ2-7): EAGVVQSPRYKIIEKKQPVAFWCNPISGHNTLYWYLQNLGQGPELLIRYENEEAVDDSQLPKDRFSAERLKGVDSTLKIQPAELGDSAVYLCASSPTGFVQYFGPGTRLTVT.

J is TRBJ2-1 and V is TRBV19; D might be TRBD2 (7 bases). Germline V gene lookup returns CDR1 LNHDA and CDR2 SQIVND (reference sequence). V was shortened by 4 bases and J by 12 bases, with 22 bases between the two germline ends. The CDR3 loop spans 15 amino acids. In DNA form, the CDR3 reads TGTGCCAGTAGTAGGACCGGGACCCCAGGGGAGGGGCAGTTCTTC. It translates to CASSRTGTPGEGQFF.

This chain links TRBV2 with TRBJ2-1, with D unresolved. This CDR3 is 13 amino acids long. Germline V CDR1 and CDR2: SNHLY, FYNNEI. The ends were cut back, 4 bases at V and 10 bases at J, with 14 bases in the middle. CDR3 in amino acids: CASSGLLGGEQFF. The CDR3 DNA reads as TGTGCCAGCAGTGGGCTTTTGGGTGGGGAGCAGTTCTTC.

DNA for the CDR3: TGTGCCACCAGAGTCTGGAGCGGGGACAATGAGCAGTTCTTC. Protein: CATRVWSGDNEQFF. The rearrangement links TRBV15 to TRBJ2-1; 7 nucleotides line up with TRBD2. V shed 6 bases and J 5 bases; nucleotides not matched to a gene: 7. CDR3 length equals 14 residues. CDR1 and CDR2 (germline): LNHNV, YYDKDF (reference sequence). Supplemented by reference TRBV15 and TRBJ2-1, the full variable domain reads DAMVIQNPRYQVTQFGKPVTLSCSQTLNHNVMYWYQQKSSQAPKLLFHYYDKDFNNEADTPDNFQSRRPNTSFCFLDIRSPGLGDTAMYLCATRVWSGDNEQFFGPGTRLTVL.

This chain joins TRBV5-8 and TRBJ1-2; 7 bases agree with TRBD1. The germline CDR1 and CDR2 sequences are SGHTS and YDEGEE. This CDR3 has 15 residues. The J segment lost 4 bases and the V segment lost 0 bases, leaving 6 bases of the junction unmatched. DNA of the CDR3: TGTGCCAGCAGCTTGGGGCAGGGGGTCTTCTATGGCTACACCTTC. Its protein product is CASSLGQGVFYGYTF.

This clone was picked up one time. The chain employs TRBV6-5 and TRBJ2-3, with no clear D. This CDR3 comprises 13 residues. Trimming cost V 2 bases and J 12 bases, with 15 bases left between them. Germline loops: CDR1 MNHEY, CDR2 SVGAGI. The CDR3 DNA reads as TGTGCCAGCAGTTACGGTGTTTCGTTTTTTCAGTATTTT. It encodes CASSYGVSFFQYF.

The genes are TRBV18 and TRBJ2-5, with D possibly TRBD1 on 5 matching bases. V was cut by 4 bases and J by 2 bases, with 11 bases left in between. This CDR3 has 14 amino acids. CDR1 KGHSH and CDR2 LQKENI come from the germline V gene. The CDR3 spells CASSLSPGQETQYF. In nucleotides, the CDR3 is TGTGCCAGCTCACTATCCCCAGGGCAAGAGACCCAGTACTTC.

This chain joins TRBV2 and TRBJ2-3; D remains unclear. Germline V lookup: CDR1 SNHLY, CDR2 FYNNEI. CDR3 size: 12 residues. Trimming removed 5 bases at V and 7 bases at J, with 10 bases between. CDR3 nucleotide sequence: TGTGCCAGCAGTTTCGGGCGAAATACGCAGTATTTT. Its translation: CASSFGRNTQYF.